This T cell receptor (beta chain) comes out of a study of cytomegalovirus exposure and HLA in healthy donors. On the study more broadly: Approximately 200 million T cells yielded roughly 120 million unique TCR beta sequences in earlier analysis. General observations from the study: With later analysis, a missense DCLRE1C variant became linked to TCR beta V- and J-gene trimming. Accurate prediction of most subjects' HLA-A and HLA-B alleles from TCR beta sequences was reported.

Looked up from germline, CDR1 is SGHKS and CDR2 is YYEKEE (reference sequence). V dropped 0 bases and J dropped 1 base, with 20 bases sitting between them. CDR3 size: 19 residues. PCR employed 60 Vbeta and 13 Jbeta primers. Produced via immunoSEQ multiplex PCR; TCRdb's table is partial and in-frame only. The profile covers about 190,000 clones, with roughly four fifths appearing a single time and 3.1% taken by the ten largest. Remarks on this clone: The antigen is not known.

Sequencing input: PBMCs. This chain links TRBV5-5 with TRBJ1-5; D is unresolved. The source of this sequence is a woman in her 30s in good health and CMV-seropositive. In nucleotides, the CDR3 is TGTGCCAGCAGCTTGGTAGACGGATGGGCCACCGGCAGCAATCAGCCCCAGCATTTT. It yields the protein CASSLVDGWATGSNQPQHF.